Described below is a single T cell receptor (beta chain) sequence and its context. Using immunoSEQ multiplex PCR, the repertoire was profiled, and TCRdb retains in-frame clones only, with some absent. The sample includes 65,000 to 85,000 clones, 78% seen only once; the top ten take approximately 15%. This sample was included in a study of blood T cell repertoires in COVID-19. The length of the CDR3 is 14 residues. V was cut by 2 bases and J by 2 bases, with 9 bases left in between. Germline loops: CDR1 MDHEN, CDR2 SYDVKM. The specimen was peripheral blood. The clonotype originates from a human donor in a cohort sampled during active COVID-19. The chain joins TRBV28 to TRBJ1-2, with a possible D match to TRBD1 (6 bases). CDR3 protein: CASSLGGRNYGYTF. As DNA, the CDR3 is TGTGCCAGCAGTTTAGGGGGCAGAAACTATGGCTACACCTTC.